These T cell receptor beta chains were read from a single sample in a study of blood T cell repertoires in COVID-19. TCRdb's table, derived via immunoSEQ multiplex PCR, lists solely in-frame clones and lacks some. The sample has hundreds of thousands of clones; 88% are singletons. The material sequenced was PBMCs or T cells enriched from blood (not recorded which). All receptors derive from a woman aged 50 to 65 who had recovered from COVID-19. Each CDR3 is given with its conserved first and last residue. A D gene is named only where the DNA matches it firmly. The size of a clone is reported for some rows only, either as once, few or many, or as a class for expanded clones.

size: NA; V: TRBV4-3; D: NA; J: TRBJ2-7; DNA: TGCGCCAGCAGCCAAGGCCTCCTAAACTACGAGCAGTACTTC; CDR3: CASSQGLLNYEQYF
size: NA; V: TRBV27; D: NA; J: TRBJ1-5; DNA: TGTGCCTCCTCGGCAGGGCGCAATCAGCCCCAGCATTTT; CDR3: CASSAGRNQPQHF
size: NA; V: TRBV28; D: NA; J: TRBJ1-4; DNA: TGTGCCAGCAGTTTTGGCCAGGGGCCAGCTAATGAAAAACTGTTTTTT; CDR3: CASSFGQGPANEKLFF
size: NA; V: TRBV28; D: NA; J: TRBJ2-3; DNA: TGTGCCAGCACCCAAACCCGGAGAAGCGCAGATACGCAGTATTTT; CDR3: CASTQTRRSADTQYF
size: once; V: TRBV6-2/TRBV6-3; D: NA; J: TRBJ1-2; DNA: TGTGCCAGCAGTTTCCTGGGACAAAAAAACTATGGCTACACCTTC; CDR3: CASSFLGQKNYGYTF
size: NA; V: TRBV4-1; D: NA; J: TRBJ1-2; DNA: TGCGCCAGCAGCCAAGACCCGGAGCGTAAGGGCTACACCTTC; CDR3: CASSQDPERKGYTF
size: NA; V: TRBV20-1; D: NA; J: TRBJ2-7; DNA: TGCAGTGCTCCTGGGACAAACGAGCAGTACTTC; CDR3: CSAPGTNEQYF
size: once; V: TRBV6-2/TRBV6-3; D: TRBD2; J: TRBJ2-3; DNA: TGTGCCATCTGCCCCTCCCGTAAGCGGGAGGCCTCAGATAGCACAGATACGCAGTATTTT; CDR3: CAICPSRKREASDSTDTQYF
size: NA; V: TRBV18; D: NA; J: TRBJ1-2; DNA: TGTGCCAGCTCACAAGCTTCCACGGAGGATGGCTACACCTTC; CDR3: CASSQASTEDGYTF
size: few; V: TRBV3-1/TRBV3-2; D: TRBD1; J: TRBJ1-6; DNA: TGTGCCAGCAGCGGACAGAACAGGGGTTCACCCCTCCACTTT; CDR3: CASSGQNRGSPLHF
size: NA; V: TRBV12-5; D: NA; J: TRBJ2-3; DNA: TGTGCTAGTGCAAAGGGGGACGGTGGGGCAGATACGCAGTATTTT; CDR3: CASAKGDGGADTQYF
size: NA; V: TRBV7-9; D: TRBD2; J: TRBJ2-3; DNA: TGTGCCAGCAGCCCAGTCGCGGGACTAGGGGGTAATACGCAGTATTTT; CDR3: CASSPVAGLGGNTQYF
size: NA; V: TRBV15; D: NA; J: TRBJ2-7; DNA: TGTGCCACCAGCAGAGGACTTTACGAGCAGTACTTC; CDR3: CATSRGLYEQYF
size: NA; V: TRBV6-6; D: TRBD1; J: TRBJ1-3; DNA: TGTGCCAGCAGTTCATGGGACAGGAGAGGAAACACCATATATTTT; CDR3: CASSSWDRRGNTIYF
size: NA; V: TRBV27; D: NA; J: TRBJ1-2; DNA: TGTGCCAGCAGACTGACACCAAGTTCTAACTATGGCTACACCTTC; CDR3: CASRLTPSSNYGYTF
size: NA; V: TRBV4-1; D: TRBD2; J: TRBJ2-2; DNA: TGCGCCAGCAGCCGGGGACTAGCGGGGAACACCGGGGAGCTGTTTTTT; CDR3: CASSRGLAGNTGELFF
size: NA; V: TRBV28; D: NA; J: TRBJ2-5; DNA: TGTGCCAGCAGTATCCTGGGGGGCCAAGAGACCCAGTACTTC; CDR3: CASSILGGQETQYF
size: NA; V: TRBV2; D: NA; J: TRBJ2-6; DNA: TGTGCCAGTCTGCAGGGTGCGGTCTCTGGGGCCAACGTCCTGACTTTC; CDR3: CASLQGAVSGANVLTF
size: NA; V: TRBV6-1; D: TRBD1; J: TRBJ1-2; DNA: TGTGCCAGCAGTGAAAGTTCAGGGGGCGGGTATGGCTACACCTTC; CDR3: CASSESSGGGYGYTF
size: NA; V: TRBV3-1/TRBV3-2; D: NA; J: TRBJ2-1; DNA: TGTGCCAGCAGCCAGCAGGCGAACAATGAGCAGTTCTTC; CDR3: CASSQQANNEQFF
size: NA; V: TRBV6-5; D: NA; J: TRBJ1-1; DNA: TGTGCCAGCAGCGACAGACAGGCGAACACTGAAGCTTTCTTT; CDR3: CASSDRQANTEAFF
size: NA; V: TRBV6-2/TRBV6-3; D: NA; J: TRBJ1-4; DNA: TGTGCCAGCAGTTACGGCTCCACAACTAATGAAAAACTGTTTTTT; CDR3: CASSYGSTTNEKLFF
size: NA; V: TRBV6-5; D: TRBD2; J: TRBJ2-2; DNA: TGTGCCAGCAGTTACCTTAGCGGGAGAGGAACCGGGGAGCTGTTTTTT; CDR3: CASSYLSGRGTGELFF
size: NA; V: TRBV6-2/TRBV6-3; D: NA; J: TRBJ2-7; DNA: TGTGCCAGCAGTTACCTTGTATCTGGAGGGAGTGCCTCCTACGAGCAGTACTTC; CDR3: CASSYLVSGGSASYEQYF
size: NA; V: TRBV5-1; D: TRBD2; J: TRBJ2-3; DNA: TGCGCCAGCAGCGTGCGGGAGAGCGTAAATACGCAGTATTTT; CDR3: CASSVRESVNTQYF
size: once; V: TRBV18; D: NA; J: TRBJ2-7; DNA: TGTGCCAGCTCACCTGATCGGACACGGGTTTTGGGGGAGCAGTACTTC; CDR3: CASSPDRTRVLGEQYF
size: NA; V: TRBV27; D: NA; J: TRBJ1-1; DNA: TGTGCCAGCAAACGACTCTTACACACTGAAGCTTTCTTT; CDR3: CASKRLLHTEAFF
size: NA; V: TRBV11-2; D: NA; J: TRBJ2-1; DNA: TGTGCCAGCAGCTCCGTACGGGAGAAGTGGCGGGAGCAGTTCTTC; CDR3: CASSSVREKWREQFF
size: NA; V: TRBV27; D: NA; J: TRBJ1-2; DNA: TGTGCCAGCAGTTTTTACAGTAACTATGGCTACACCTTC; CDR3: CASSFYSNYGYTF
size: NA; V: TRBV28; D: TRBD2; J: TRBJ2-5; DNA: TGTGCCAGCAGTTTATATGCGGGAGGGGAGACCCAGTACTTC; CDR3: CASSLYAGGETQYF
size: few; V: TRBV6-5; D: TRBD1; J: TRBJ1-5; DNA: TGTGCCAGCAGATGGGACAGCGATAGCAATCAGCCCCAGCATTTT; CDR3: CASRWDSDSNQPQHF
size: NA; V: TRBV28; D: NA; J: TRBJ1-4; DNA: TGTGCCACCGCAGGGGTAGCTAATGAAAAACTGTTTTTT; CDR3: CATAGVANEKLFF
size: NA; V: TRBV27; D: NA; J: TRBJ1-5; DNA: TGTGCCAGCAGTTTTGACAGCTATAGCAATCAGCCCCAGCATTTT; CDR3: CASSFDSYSNQPQHF
size: once; V: TRBV7-3; D: NA; J: TRBJ1-1; DNA: TGTGCCAGCAGCAGGGAGAGGAGCACTGAAGCTTTCTTT; CDR3: CASSRERSTEAFF
size: NA; V: TRBV28; D: NA; J: TRBJ1-2; DNA: TGTGCCAGCAGTCCTGGGGGGGCCCTTAACTATGGCTACACCTTC; CDR3: CASSPGGALNYGYTF
size: NA; V: TRBV15; D: NA; J: TRBJ2-1; DNA: TGTGCCACCAGCAGCGTTACGACAGCGCCTAACAATGAGCAGTTCTTC; CDR3: CATSSVTTAPNNEQFF
size: NA; V: TRBV28; D: NA; J: TRBJ2-2; DNA: TGTGCCAGCAGGACAAACCCGGGACACAACACCGGGGAGCTGTTTTTT; CDR3: CASRTNPGHNTGELFF
size: NA; V: TRBV7-3; D: NA; J: TRBJ2-1; DNA: TGTGCCAGCAGCCCCCAAGCGGGCGGGGGCGGTGAGCAGTTCTTC; CDR3: CASSPQAGGGGEQFF
size: NA; V: TRBV6-5; D: TRBD1; J: TRBJ1-6; DNA: TGTGCCAGCAGTTACTCGGGCAGGGGGAATTCACCCCTCCACTTT; CDR3: CASSYSGRGNSPLHF
size: NA; V: TRBV11-2; D: NA; J: TRBJ2-2; DNA: TGTGCCAGCAGCTACCGGGACTGGGCTTCTGGGGAGCTGTTTTTT; CDR3: CASSYRDWASGELFF
size: NA; V: TRBV6-5; D: NA; J: TRBJ2-1; DNA: TGTGCCAGCAGTTCGGGAGTAGATCCCGGTGAGCAGTTCTTC; CDR3: CASSSGVDPGEQFF
size: NA; V: TRBV2; D: NA; J: TRBJ2-5; DNA: TGTGCCAGCAGTGAAAGCATAGCCCCGGGGGAGACCCAGTACTTC; CDR3: CASSESIAPGETQYF
size: NA; V: TRBV18; D: NA; J: TRBJ2-5; DNA: TGTGCCAGCTCAGGAGCTGCGGACAGACACCAAGAGACCCAGTACTTC; CDR3: CASSGAADRHQETQYF
size: NA; V: TRBV2; D: NA; J: TRBJ1-1; DNA: TGTGCCAGCAGTGACCCAGGGAAGCCCACCGGTGCACGCGCTGAAGCTTTCTTT; CDR3: CASSDPGKPTGARAEAFF
size: NA; V: TRBV7-3; D: TRBD2; J: TRBJ2-3; DNA: TGTGCCAGCAGCTTAAATTCAGCGGGAGAGCTAACAGATACGCAGTATTTT; CDR3: CASSLNSAGELTDTQYF
size: once; V: TRBV9; D: NA; J: TRBJ2-7; DNA: TGTGCCAGCACCTATCCCCGGGAGAAAACCTACGAGCAGTACTTC; CDR3: CASTYPREKTYEQYF
size: NA; V: TRBV11-1; D: NA; J: TRBJ2-3; DNA: TGTGCCAGCAGCTTACGGGACACAGATACGCAGTATTTT; CDR3: CASSLRDTDTQYF
size: NA; V: TRBV28; D: NA; J: TRBJ1-2; DNA: TGTGCCAGCAGTTTGTCCGGACAGCCCAACTATGGCTACACCTTC; CDR3: CASSLSGQPNYGYTF
size: NA; V: TRBV7-2; D: TRBD1; J: TRBJ2-7; DNA: TGTGCCAGCAGCCCCGGGACAGGGGGCAGATACGAGCAGTACTTC; CDR3: CASSPGTGGRYEQYF
size: NA; V: TRBV6-4; D: NA; J: TRBJ1-5; DNA: TGTGCCAGCAGTGAGGGGGCTCTCTTTTCTCAGCCCCAGCATTTT; CDR3: CASSEGALFSQPQHF
size: once; V: TRBV15; D: NA; J: TRBJ1-5; DNA: TGTGCCACCAGCGCCCGCGGACAGTTTAATCAGCCCCAGCATTTT; CDR3: CATSARGQFNQPQHF
size: NA; V: TRBV24-1; D: TRBD2; J: TRBJ2-1; DNA: TGTGCCACCAGTGAGACTAGCGGTCCTTACAATGAGCAGTTCTTC; CDR3: CATSETSGPYNEQFF
size: NA; V: TRBV7-2; D: TRBD2; J: TRBJ2-1; DNA: TGTGCCAGCAGCCCTAGCGGGAGTAGGGGCAATGAGCAGTTCTTC; CDR3: CASSPSGSRGNEQFF
size: once; V: TRBV12-3/TRBV12-4; D: NA; J: TRBJ2-1; DNA: TGTGCCACGGATCAATCGCCGGGGAATGAGCAGTTCTTC; CDR3: CATDQSPGNEQFF
size: once; V: TRBV5-6; D: TRBD1; J: TRBJ2-7; DNA: TGTGCCAGCAGCTGGGGACAGGGGGCCCAGCAGTACTTC; CDR3: CASSWGQGAQQYF
size: NA; V: TRBV12-2; D: NA; J: TRBJ2-7; DNA: TGTGCAAGTCGCTTAGGGACAGGGATCTACGAGCAGTACTTC; CDR3: CASRLGTGIYEQYF
size: NA; V: TRBV6-5; D: NA; J: TRBJ1-1; DNA: TGTGCCAGCAGTAAACAAGCGGGCAGCTACACTGAAGCTTTCTTT; CDR3: CASSKQAGSYTEAFF
size: NA; V: TRBV28; D: NA; J: TRBJ1-5; DNA: TGTGCCAGCGAAGGGGTTGGCAATCAGCCCCAGCATTTT; CDR3: CASEGVGNQPQHF
size: NA; V: TRBV27; D: NA; J: TRBJ1-5; DNA: TGTGCCAGCAGTTTAAGGGGTTGGGATCAGCCCCAGCATTTT; CDR3: CASSLRGWDQPQHF
size: NA; V: TRBV11-2; D: NA; J: TRBJ2-5; DNA: TGTGCCAGCAGATTCAGGGAAGAGACCCAGTACTTC; CDR3: CASRFREETQYF